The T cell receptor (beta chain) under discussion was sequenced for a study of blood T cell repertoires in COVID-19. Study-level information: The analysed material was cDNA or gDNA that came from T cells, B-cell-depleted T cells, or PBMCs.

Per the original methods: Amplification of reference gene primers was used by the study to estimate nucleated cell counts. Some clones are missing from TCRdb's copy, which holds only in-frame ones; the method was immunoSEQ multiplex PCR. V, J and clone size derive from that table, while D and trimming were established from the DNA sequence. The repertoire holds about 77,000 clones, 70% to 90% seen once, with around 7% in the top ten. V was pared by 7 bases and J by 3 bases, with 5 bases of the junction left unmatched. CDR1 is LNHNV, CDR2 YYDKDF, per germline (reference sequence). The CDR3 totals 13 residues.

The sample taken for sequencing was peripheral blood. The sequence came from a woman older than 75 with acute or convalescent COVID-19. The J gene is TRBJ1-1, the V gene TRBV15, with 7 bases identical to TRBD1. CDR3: CATKRQGYTEAFF. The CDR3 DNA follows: TGTGCCACCAAGAGACAGGGTTACACTGAAGCTTTCTTT.